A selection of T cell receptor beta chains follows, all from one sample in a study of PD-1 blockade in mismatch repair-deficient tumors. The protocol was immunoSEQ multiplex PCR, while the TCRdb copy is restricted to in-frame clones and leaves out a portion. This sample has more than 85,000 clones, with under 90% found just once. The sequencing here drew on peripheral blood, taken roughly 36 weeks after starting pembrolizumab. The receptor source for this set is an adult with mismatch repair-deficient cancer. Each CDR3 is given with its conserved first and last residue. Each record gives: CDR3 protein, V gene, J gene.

CDR3 protein: CASSADGISGANVLTF; V gene: TRBV7-9; J gene: TRBJ2-6
CDR3 protein: CASSLTGQEAFF; V gene: TRBV5-1; J gene: TRBJ1-1
CDR3 protein: CASSVGRLAGGQDNEQFF; V gene: TRBV9; J gene: TRBJ2-1
CDR3 protein: CASGRGGDYGYTF; V gene: TRBV7-3; J gene: TRBJ1-2
CDR3 protein: CASSEGIGGRAGSNQPQHF; V gene: TRBV6-1; J gene: TRBJ1-5
CDR3 protein: CASSERQNNQPQHF; V gene: TRBV2; J gene: TRBJ1-5
CDR3 protein: CASSLGGAGQPQHF; V gene: TRBV7-9; J gene: TRBJ1-5
CDR3 protein: CASSGWAETQYF; V gene: TRBV5-8; J gene: TRBJ2-3
CDR3 protein: CASSLKGGVYANTGELFF; V gene: TRBV7-3; J gene: TRBJ2-2
CDR3 protein: CASSLVPENTEAFF; V gene: TRBV7-2; J gene: TRBJ1-1
CDR3 protein: CASSFGGGTYEQYF; V gene: TRBV28; J gene: TRBJ2-7
CDR3 protein: CATSQDSYNEQFF; V gene: TRBV15; J gene: TRBJ2-1
CDR3 protein: CASSYAGRGTGELFF; V gene: TRBV27; J gene: TRBJ2-2
CDR3 protein: CASSQGSGTGGYEQYF; V gene: TRBV4-3; J gene: TRBJ2-7
CDR3 protein: CASSYGTGVSNQPQHF; V gene: TRBV6-6; J gene: TRBJ1-5
CDR3 protein: CASSFSLGNTGELFF; V gene: TRBV27; J gene: TRBJ2-2
CDR3 protein: CASSLDPYYGYTF; V gene: TRBV7-2; J gene: TRBJ1-2
CDR3 protein: CSVEAGTGGYTEAFF; V gene: TRBV29-1; J gene: TRBJ1-1
CDR3 protein: CASSVASRSGANVLTF; V gene: TRBV9; J gene: TRBJ2-6
CDR3 protein: CASSYGITDTQYF; V gene: TRBV7-3; J gene: TRBJ2-3
CDR3 protein: CASSVASLAGEETQYF; V gene: TRBV9; J gene: TRBJ2-5
CDR3 protein: CASSFGGTGELFF; V gene: TRBV7-9; J gene: TRBJ2-2
CDR3 protein: CASSEQVVSSYNEQFF; V gene: TRBV9; J gene: TRBJ2-1
CDR3 protein: CASSFPRNRETQYF; V gene: TRBV5-6; J gene: TRBJ2-5
CDR3 protein: CASSLSGGYTEAFF; V gene: TRBV27; J gene: TRBJ1-1
CDR3 protein: CAWRSGPPTYGYTF; V gene: TRBV30; J gene: TRBJ1-2
CDR3 protein: CASSESGWNTEAFF; V gene: TRBV2; J gene: TRBJ1-1
CDR3 protein: CSVDRGGAGRNTEAFF; V gene: TRBV29-1; J gene: TRBJ1-1
CDR3 protein: CATSSQGLVVDTQYF; V gene: TRBV15; J gene: TRBJ2-3
CDR3 protein: CASSLAGDRGGYGYTF; V gene: TRBV5-4; J gene: TRBJ1-2
CDR3 protein: CAWMHEVRGAFF; V gene: TRBV30; J gene: TRBJ1-1
CDR3 protein: CASSTHGTGGTEAFF; V gene: TRBV9; J gene: TRBJ1-1
CDR3 protein: CASSLGGTYEQYF; V gene: TRBV11-3; J gene: TRBJ2-7
CDR3 protein: CSVGGGNQPQHF; V gene: TRBV29-1; J gene: TRBJ1-5
CDR3 protein: CASSIQGGAPQPQHF; V gene: TRBV19; J gene: TRBJ1-5
CDR3 protein: CASSSAEERAYTDTQYF; V gene: TRBV5-6; J gene: TRBJ2-3
CDR3 protein: CASSGEIGSGANVLTF; V gene: TRBV6-1; J gene: TRBJ2-6
CDR3 protein: CASSPGLGANVLTF; V gene: TRBV27; J gene: TRBJ2-6
CDR3 protein: CASSIGSRTELNYGYTF; V gene: TRBV19; J gene: TRBJ1-2
CDR3 protein: CASSIGGLVVEQFF; V gene: TRBV19; J gene: TRBJ2-1
CDR3 protein: CASKGAVLPHYGYTF; V gene: TRBV6-5; J gene: TRBJ1-2
CDR3 protein: CASSFLDEQYF; V gene: TRBV7-9; J gene: TRBJ2-7
CDR3 protein: CASSYRPTNSGNTIYF; V gene: TRBV6-5; J gene: TRBJ1-3
CDR3 protein: CASSLLNEKLFF; V gene: TRBV11-2; J gene: TRBJ1-4
CDR3 protein: CAWSPGSGPRDEQYF; V gene: TRBV30; J gene: TRBJ2-7
CDR3 protein: CASSRTSGRSTDTQYF; V gene: TRBV7-9; J gene: TRBJ2-3
CDR3 protein: CASRTSEENIQYF; V gene: TRBV4-2; J gene: TRBJ2-4
CDR3 protein: CASSPGGAGDTEAFF; V gene: TRBV5-4; J gene: TRBJ1-1
CDR3 protein: CASNPDRDSYEQYF; V gene: TRBV19; J gene: TRBJ2-7
CDR3 protein: CASSLGGVYTIYF; V gene: TRBV5-6; J gene: TRBJ1-3
CDR3 protein: CASSQGWRYEQYF; V gene: TRBV14; J gene: TRBJ2-7